Listed here are 12 T cell receptor beta chains from one sample, sequenced in a study of neurological immune-mediated disorders. MiXCR, applied by TCRdb to the 5' RACE reads, yields one record per CDR3 protein. Here the sample spans about 95,000 distinct CDR3 sequences, 3.5% to 4% being singletons. Sequenced: PBMCs. These receptors were collected from a woman under 30 with multiple sclerosis.

This clonotype was detected ten times or more. The chain recombines TRBV9 with TRBJ2-1; D not certain. The germline CDR1 and CDR2 sequences are SGDLS and YYNGEE. The length of the CDR3 is 15 residues. Trimming took off 4 bases at V and 9 bases at J, with 20 bases between the two ends. CDR3 DNA sequence: TGTGCCAGCAGCCCCCAGAGGTTGATGGGAAGTGAGCAGTTCTTC. Amino acid sequence: CASSPQRLMGSEQFF.

This clonotype was detected many times. The chain couples TRBV12-5 to TRBJ1-1, with a possible D match to TRBD1 (6 bases). Trimming cost V 5 bases and J 2 bases, with 15 bases left between them. The CDR3 contains 15 residues. Germline V gene sequence: CDR1 LGHNT, CDR2 FRNRAP. This chain's CDR3 is CASGLHRDLNTEAFF. The CDR3 DNA is TGTGCTAGTGGTCTGCACAGGGACCTAAACACTGAAGCTTTCTTT.

Many counts were recorded for this clonotype. This chain uses TRBV7-9 with TRBJ1-2; TRBD1 agrees at 9 bases. The CDR3 sequence is 13 residues long. The germline V gene encodes CDR1 SEHNR and CDR2 FQNEAQ (reference sequence). The J segment lost 6 bases and the V segment lost 5 bases, leaving 4 bases of the junction unmatched. The CDR3: CASSRRQGDGYTF. As DNA, the CDR3 is TGTGCCAGCAGCAGAAGACAGGGGGATGGCTACACCTTC.

This clonotype occurred many times. The genes are TRBV27 and TRBJ2-1; D uncertain. This CDR3 contains 12 residues. Germline V gives CDR1 MNHEY, CDR2 SMNVEV (reference sequence). Trimming left V 2 bases short and J 6 bases short, with 5 bases between. CDR3 residues: CASSLNFNEQFF. The CDR3 bases are TGTGCCAGCAGTTTAAACTTCAATGAGCAGTTCTTC.

This clonotype has ten or more counts. V gene TRBV27 combines with J gene TRBJ2-3, with 12 bases identical to TRBD2. The CDR3 spans 16 residues. The junction had 7 bases not matched to a gene; V was cut back by 5 bases and J by 4 bases. The germline CDR1 and CDR2 sequences are MNHEY and SMNVEV (reference sequence). The CDR3 loop is CASSPLLAGGPDTQYF. As DNA, the CDR3 is TGTGCCAGCAGTCCCCTACTAGCGGGAGGACCAGATACGCAGTATTTT.

This clonotype came up many times. The chain has TRBV29-1 and TRBJ2-2, with D unresolved. Trimming removed 4 bases from V and 6 bases from J, with 12 bases in between. This CDR3 region has 13 residues. In germline, CDR1 is SQVTM, CDR2 ANQGSEA. DNA of the CDR3: TGCAGCGTTGGTTGGGCTTTTGCCGGGGAGCTGTTTTTT. Its translation is CSVGWAFAGELFF.

The table lists this clonotype with many counts. The chain links TRBV12-3 or TRBV12-4 to TRBJ2-5; perhaps TRBD2 as D (5 bases). V lost 3 bases, J lost 2 bases, and 7 bases lay in between. The CDR3 spans 13 residues. The CDR3 protein is CASSFPGQETQYF. CDR3 nucleotide sequence: TGTGCCAGCAGTTTCCCGGGGCAAGAGACCCAGTACTTC.

This clonotype has more than one count but fewer than ten. The chain has TRBV20-1 and TRBJ2-6; D uncertain. V was clipped by 3 bases and J by 0 bases, with 9 bases between them. The length of the CDR3 is 15 residues. Per germline, CDR1 DFQATT and CDR2 SNEGSKA (reference sequence). The CDR3 DNA reads as TGCAGTGCTAGTGACGCAGGCTCTGGGGCCAACGTCCTGACTTTC. It codes for CSASDAGSGANVLTF.

The sample holds many counts of this clonotype. The J gene is TRBJ1-2, the V gene TRBV7-2, with D perhaps TRBD1 (6 bases). Germline assignment: CDR1 SGHTA and CDR2 FQGNSA. This CDR3 is built from 17 residues. Trimming took 6 bases from V and 0 from J, leaving 20 bases between them. CDR3 in DNA: TGTGCCAGCAGTCCCCGGGACAACCTTACCCCTAACTATGGCTACACCTTC. Protein: CASSPRDNLTPNYGYTF.

This clonotype was seen at least ten times. The V and J genes are TRBV5-1 and TRBJ1-1; D gene unclear. V lost 1 base to trimming and J lost 4 bases, with 14 bases between them. This CDR3 comprises 15 residues. Germline V CDR1 and CDR2: SGHRS, YFSETQ. This CDR3 reads CASSLLDGLVTEAFF. Written as DNA, the CDR3 is TGCGCCAGCAGCTTGCTAGACGGGCTGGTCACTGAAGCTTTCTTT. Full variable domain (rest looked up from reference TRBV5-1 and TRBJ1-1): KAGVTQTPRYLIKTRGQQVTLSCSPISGHRSVSWYQQTPGQGLQFLFEYFSETQRNKGNFPGRFSGRQFSNSRSEMNVSTLELGDSALYLCASSLLDGLVTEAFFGQGTRLTVV.

This clonotype was seen ten or more times. The V call is TRBV28, the J call TRBJ2-1, with TRBD1 matching over 8 bases. The CDR3 contains 15 residues. Trimming at V came to 3 bases and at J to 9 bases, leaving 10 bases not matched to a gene. CDR1 and CDR2 (germline): MDHEN, SYDVKM. The CDR3 coding sequence is TGTGCCAGCAGTTTCCTCCGGGGACAGGCCAGTGAGCAGTTCTTC. It translates to CASSFLRGQASEQFF. Supplemented by reference TRBV28 and TRBJ2-1, the full variable domain reads DVKVTQSSRYLVKRTGEKVFLECVQDMDHENMFWYRQDPGLGLRLIYFSYDVKMKEKGDIPEGYSVSREKKERFSLILESASTNQTSMYLCASSFLRGQASEQFFGPGTRLTVL.

Many counts were recorded for this clonotype. The V and J genes are TRBV5-1 and TRBJ2-1; D perhaps matches TRBD2 (7 bases). Germline assignment: CDR1 SGHRS and CDR2 YFSETQ. The CDR3 spans 14 residues. The V end was cut by 2 bases, the J end by 7 bases, with 13 bases between. This CDR3 is CASSFPAGANEQFF. The CDR3 DNA reads TGCGCCAGCAGCTTCCCCGCGGGGGCAAATGAGCAGTTCTTC.